The clone carrying this TCR beta chain came up many times. Its antigen is not identified. Per germline, CDR1 MNHEY and CDR2 SVGEGT. The CDR3 loop spans 15 amino acids. V gave up 4 bases and J gave up 3 bases, with 16 bases separating them. This entry is derived from a study of Graves' ophthalmopathy and Graves' hyperthyroidism. Overall study findings and caveats: Using a 13-signature model, the authors split ophthalmopathy from stable hyperthyroidism, with 87.88% sensitivity and 70% to 83% specificity.

Amplified TCR beta CDR3 regions were obtained using RNA transcripts as template. HTBI-primed RT-PCR formed the first round, and a multiplex PCR formed the second. Each CDR3 protein is one row after TCRdb ran MiXCR on the multiplex PCR reads. The data hold hundreds of thousands of distinct CDR3 sequences, with about a fifth observed a single time. V is TRBV6-2 or TRBV6-3 and J is TRBJ2-7; either TRBD1 or TRBD2 may fit D (5 bases each). The sequence derives from a woman between 18 and 30 years old with stable Graves' hyperthyroidism. Some clones in this sample may be carry-over from other donors' samples. The source material was peripheral blood. This CDR3 is CASSSVSSGLYEQYF. For the CDR3, the DNA is TGTGCCAGCAGTTCGGTTTCGTCGGGGCTCTACGAGCAGTACTTC.